Below are 8 T cell receptor beta chains sequenced from a single sample in a study of cytomegalovirus exposure and HLA in healthy donors. Sequenced by immunoSEQ multiplex PCR; TCRdb stores in-frame clones only, minus some. The table lists tens of thousands of clones, roughly 94% of them singletons. The sample taken for sequencing was PBMCs. The receptor set was obtained from a man aged 18 to 29 in good health and CMV-seropositive.

This clone was recorded only once. The gene calls are TRBV11-2 and TRBJ1-5; 7 bases are a match to TRBD1. Germline V gene sequence: CDR1 SGHAT, CDR2 FQNNGV. The ends lost 1 base at V and 3 bases at J; junction bases unmatched: 9. The CDR3 sequence is 17 residues long. The CDR3 protein is CASSLGSRTGVNQPQHF. DNA of the CDR3: TGTGCCAGCAGCTTAGGGTCCCGAACAGGGGTCAATCAGCCCCAGCATTTT.

The rearrangement joins TRBV7-9 to TRBJ1-4, with D possibly matching TRBD1 (6 bases). V was pared by 5 bases and J by 6 bases, with 16 bases between. Germline V lookup: CDR1 SEHNR, CDR2 FQNEAQ (reference sequence). The CDR3 contains 15 residues. CDR3 sequence reads: CASSGTGILDEKLFF. CDR3 DNA: TGTGCCAGCAGCGGAACAGGGATTCTGGATGAAAAACTGTTTTTT.

The chain combines TRBV5-5 with TRBJ2-1, with TRBD2 matching 7 bases. Germline CDR1 and CDR2: SGHKS and YYEKEE (reference sequence). This CDR3 comprises 17 residues. V lost 0 bases and J lost 1; bases outside the gene matches: 7. The DNA of the CDR3 is TGTGCCAGCAGCTTGGCCGCGGGGGTATTGTCCTACAATGAGCAGTTCTTC. Translated, it gives CASSLAAGVLSYNEQFF.

This clone was detected only once. This chain uses TRBV9 with TRBJ2-7, with 8 bases lining up with TRBD1. Germline V CDR1 and CDR2: SGDLS, YYNGEE. This CDR3 comprises 15 residues. V lost 0 bases, J lost 1 base, and 3 bases stayed unmatched. The CDR3 region has the DNA TGTGCCAGCAGCGTAGATCAGGGGGCGTCCTACGAGCAGTACTTC. Its protein is CASSVDQGASYEQYF.

The chain is built from TRBV10-3 and TRBJ1-1, with D unclear. The germline gives CDR1 ENHRY, CDR2 SYGVKD. Trimming stripped 2 bases from V and 4 bases from J, with 20 bases between. CDR3 length: 17 amino acids. The CDR3 region is CAISERPFMRDRTEAFF. The CDR3 DNA reads as TGTGCCATCAGTGAGAGGCCCTTTATGAGGGATCGCACTGAAGCTTTCTTT.

V usage is TRBV28 and J usage is TRBJ1-2; tentatively, D is TRBD1 (5 bases). The CDR3 runs 13 residues. Trimming pared 5 bases from V and 3 bases from J, leaving 10 bases between. Germline V gene sequence: CDR1 MDHEN, CDR2 SYDVKM. This chain's CDR3 is CASSPDTDYGYTF. CDR3 bases: TGTGCCAGCAGTCCGGACACCGACTATGGCTACACCTTC.

The chain employs TRBV19 and TRBJ1-2; a weak D match, TRBD1 (6 bases). The V gene lost 5 bases and the J gene lost 4 bases, with 17 bases spanning the gap. The germline CDR1 and CDR2 sequences are LNHDA and SQIVND (reference sequence). CDR3 length: 15 amino acids. CDR3 nucleotides: TGTGCCAGTAGTCAAGGACAGCGGAGTGCCTATGGCTACACCTTC. Translating it yields CASSQGQRSAYGYTF.

The chain combines TRBV11-2 with TRBJ2-1; D is ambiguous. The length of the CDR3 is 16 residues. Germline CDR1 and CDR2: SGHAT and FQNNGV. The V end lost 4 bases, the J end lost 3 bases, and 16 bases lay between the germline ends. CDR3 protein: CASSSDVRGIYNEQFF. The CDR3 nucleotides are TGTGCCAGCAGCTCCGATGTGCGCGGAATCTACAATGAGCAGTTCTTC. The variable domain in full, completed from reference TRBV11-2 and TRBJ2-1, reads EAGVAQSPRYKIIEKRQSVAFWCNPISGHATLYWYQQILGQGPKLLIQFQNNGVVDDSQLPKDRFSAERLKGVDSTLKIQPAKLEDSAVYLCASSSDVRGIYNEQFFGPGTRLTVL.